Listed here are 3 T cell receptor beta chains from one sample, sequenced in a study of blood T cell repertoires in COVID-19. Here immunoSEQ multiplex PCR was the method, and the copy in TCRdb shows in-frame clones only, minus some. Of about 27,000 clones in the sample, 88% were seen once. Specimen: peripheral blood. The receptors here all came from a woman in her forties or fifties with active COVID-19.

The rearrangement uses TRBV6-5 and TRBJ1-2, with TRBD1 matching over 8 bases. Germline CDR1 MNHEY, CDR2 SVGAGI. The CDR3 sequence is 15 residues long. The V segment lost 2 bases and the J segment 4 bases; nucleotides outside the gene matches: 6. The DNA for the CDR3 is TGTGCCAGCAGTTACGCAGGGGGCGCTGGCTATGGCTACACCTTC. It is translated as CASSYAGGAGYGYTF.

The chain carries TRBV9 and TRBJ2-1; possibly TRBD1 for D (5 bases). Germline-derived CDR1 and CDR2 are SGDLS and YYNGEE. Between the trimmed V and J ends, which lost 0 bases and 8 bases, there was a span of 6 bases. The CDR3 sequence is 12 residues long. The CDR3 sequence is CASSVEGYEQFF. DNA of the CDR3: TGTGCCAGCAGCGTAGAGGGGTATGAGCAGTTCTTC.

The chain employs TRBV11-2 and TRBJ2-7, with TRBD2 matching over 7 bases. V lost 5 bases, J lost 6 bases, and 4 bases stayed unmatched. CDR3 length equals 12 residues. Per germline, CDR1 SGHAT and CDR2 FQNNGV. The CDR3 protein is CASSLSSGEQYF. The CDR3 region has the DNA TGTGCCAGCAGCCTATCTAGCGGCGAGCAGTACTTC.